The rows below give T cell receptor beta chains drawn from one sample of a study of shared clonotypes between healthy human individuals. The protocol was immunoSEQ multiplex PCR, while the TCRdb copy is restricted to in-frame clones and leaves out a portion. Of about 980,000 clones listed, 70% to 85% are singletons. Sequencing used memory CD4+ T cells sorted from blood. The receptors here all came from a man between 18 and 29 years old in good health. CDR3s include the opening cysteine and the closing phenylalanine or tryptophan. Rows give clone size only sometimes, using once, few, many, or a class for an expanded clone.

CDR3 protein: CAISDEERGFKAQYF
clone size: -
CDR3 length: 15
J gene: TRBJ2-5
V gene: TRBV10-3

CDR3 protein: CASRGTPTGELFF
clone size: -
CDR3 length: 13
J gene: TRBJ2-2
V gene: TRBV2

CDR3 protein: CASTPPGSADTQYF
clone size: -
CDR3 length: 14
J gene: TRBJ2-3
V gene: TRBV6-6

CDR3 protein: CASTGGQNSNQPQHF
clone size: -
CDR3 length: 15
J gene: TRBJ1-5
V gene: TRBV6-1

CDR3 protein: CASSQEAGVYGYTF
clone size: -
CDR3 length: 14
J gene: TRBJ1-2
V gene: TRBV4-1

CDR3 protein: CASTLGGVNTEAFF
clone size: -
CDR3 length: 14
J gene: TRBJ1-1
V gene: TRBV28

CDR3 protein: CAISDLGQGIEQFF
clone size: -
CDR3 length: 14
J gene: TRBJ2-1
V gene: TRBV10-3

CDR3 protein: CASSEIGSGGEQFF
clone size: -
CDR3 length: 14
J gene: TRBJ2-1
V gene: TRBV2

CDR3 protein: CASSLGGSNEKLFF
clone size: -
CDR3 length: 14
J gene: TRBJ1-4
V gene: TRBV7-2

CDR3 protein: CASRAGGSYNSPLHF
clone size: few
CDR3 length: 15
J gene: TRBJ1-6
V gene: TRBV5-1

CDR3 protein: CASSSLAGLLRETQYF
clone size: few
CDR3 length: 16
J gene: TRBJ2-5
V gene: TRBV7-2

CDR3 protein: CASSLVRTALETQYF
clone size: -
CDR3 length: 15
J gene: TRBJ2-5
V gene: TRBV7-8

CDR3 protein: CASSPHALAEKRGEQYF
clone size: -
CDR3 length: 17
J gene: TRBJ2-7
V gene: TRBV9

CDR3 protein: CASSLIGGYGAEQYF
clone size: -
CDR3 length: 15
J gene: TRBJ2-7
V gene: TRBV5-6

CDR3 protein: CASSEFSRAPNYGYTF
clone size: once
CDR3 length: 16
J gene: TRBJ1-2
V gene: TRBV6-1

CDR3 protein: CASSPEGGTGTPLHF
clone size: -
CDR3 length: 15
J gene: TRBJ1-6
V gene: TRBV7-2

CDR3 protein: CASSFPGGRSDEQYF
clone size: -
CDR3 length: 15
J gene: TRBJ2-7
V gene: TRBV7-2

CDR3 protein: CASSSTPNTEAFF
clone size: -
CDR3 length: 13
J gene: TRBJ1-1
V gene: TRBV27

CDR3 protein: CASSEGQTYGYTF
clone size: -
CDR3 length: 13
J gene: TRBJ1-2
V gene: TRBV2

CDR3 protein: CASSNPGGSGEQYF
clone size: -
CDR3 length: 14
J gene: TRBJ2-7
V gene: TRBV5-1

CDR3 protein: CASSLDNYGYTF
clone size: -
CDR3 length: 12
J gene: TRBJ1-2
V gene: TRBV5-1

CDR3 protein: CASSVGLAAFNSYEQYF
clone size: -
CDR3 length: 17
J gene: TRBJ2-7
V gene: TRBV5-1

CDR3 protein: CASSTARDRAYEQYF
clone size: few
CDR3 length: 15
J gene: TRBJ2-7
V gene: TRBV19

CDR3 protein: CAWSVSGDYGYTF
clone size: -
CDR3 length: 13
J gene: TRBJ1-2
V gene: TRBV30

CDR3 protein: CAWSPRDRGNTEAFF
clone size: -
CDR3 length: 15
J gene: TRBJ1-1
V gene: TRBV30

CDR3 protein: CASSLMTGGSYEQYF
clone size: -
CDR3 length: 15
J gene: TRBJ2-7
V gene: TRBV18

CDR3 protein: CASTGQGGIQPQHF
clone size: -
CDR3 length: 14
J gene: TRBJ1-5
V gene: TRBV2

CDR3 protein: CASSQFARGADRELFF
clone size: -
CDR3 length: 16
J gene: TRBJ2-2
V gene: TRBV4-3

CDR3 protein: CASSLSRGQGRSDTQYF
clone size: -
CDR3 length: 17
J gene: TRBJ2-3
V gene: TRBV7-9

CDR3 protein: CASSASGHGLNWSPLHF
clone size: -
CDR3 length: 17
J gene: TRBJ1-6
V gene: TRBV10-1

CDR3 protein: CASSLVGRGETQYF
clone size: -
CDR3 length: 14
J gene: TRBJ2-5
V gene: TRBV5-1

CDR3 protein: CASSQALGVVLYTF
clone size: -
CDR3 length: 14
J gene: TRBJ1-2
V gene: TRBV4-3

CDR3 protein: CASSETRINEQFF
clone size: -
CDR3 length: 13
J gene: TRBJ2-1
V gene: TRBV2

CDR3 protein: CAIRGTGGGGEKLFF
clone size: -
CDR3 length: 15
J gene: TRBJ1-4
V gene: TRBV10-3

CDR3 protein: CASRGQGDGETQYF
clone size: -
CDR3 length: 14
J gene: TRBJ2-5
V gene: TRBV28

CDR3 protein: CASGARLTEKLFF
clone size: -
CDR3 length: 13
J gene: TRBJ1-4
V gene: TRBV19

CDR3 protein: CASSSVSINTGELFF
clone size: -
CDR3 length: 15
J gene: TRBJ2-2
V gene: TRBV5-4

CDR3 protein: CASSRTDEAFF
clone size: -
CDR3 length: 11
J gene: TRBJ1-1
V gene: TRBV18

CDR3 protein: CASSQRNTIYF
clone size: -
CDR3 length: 11
J gene: TRBJ1-3
V gene: TRBV6-6

CDR3 protein: CAWSGGRGGNSPLHF
clone size: -
CDR3 length: 15
J gene: TRBJ1-6
V gene: TRBV30

CDR3 protein: CASSPPSGPQHF
clone size: -
CDR3 length: 12
J gene: TRBJ1-5
V gene: TRBV18

CDR3 protein: CASSLGAGRGNQPQHF
clone size: -
CDR3 length: 16
J gene: TRBJ1-5
V gene: TRBV11-2

CDR3 protein: CASSFRYQETQYF
clone size: -
CDR3 length: 13
J gene: TRBJ2-5
V gene: TRBV7-6

CDR3 protein: CASSDSLTRNQPQHF
clone size: -
CDR3 length: 15
J gene: TRBJ1-5
V gene: TRBV10-2

CDR3 protein: CASSKQGPSSYEQYF
clone size: -
CDR3 length: 15
J gene: TRBJ2-7
V gene: TRBV6-1

CDR3 protein: CASSLVSGRGSNQPQHF
clone size: -
CDR3 length: 17
J gene: TRBJ1-5
V gene: TRBV11-2

CDR3 protein: CASSGMGQPQHF
clone size: -
CDR3 length: 12
J gene: TRBJ1-5
V gene: TRBV2

CDR3 protein: CASSLGMGYGYTF
clone size: once
CDR3 length: 13
J gene: TRBJ1-2
V gene: TRBV5-1

CDR3 protein: CASSIPNSQQFF
clone size: once
CDR3 length: 12
J gene: TRBJ2-1
V gene: TRBV19

CDR3 protein: CASSLDPSTDTQYF
clone size: -
CDR3 length: 14
J gene: TRBJ2-3
V gene: TRBV11-3

CDR3 protein: CAWSSGQANYGYTF
clone size: -
CDR3 length: 14
J gene: TRBJ1-2
V gene: TRBV30

CDR3 protein: CASSEPRGLNQPQHF
clone size: -
CDR3 length: 15
J gene: TRBJ1-5
V gene: TRBV2

CDR3 protein: CASSQGGETQYF
clone size: -
CDR3 length: 12
J gene: TRBJ2-5
V gene: TRBV6-6

CDR3 protein: CATRPGLAYNEQFF
clone size: -
CDR3 length: 14
J gene: TRBJ2-1
V gene: TRBV10-3